This T cell receptor beta chain comes out of a study of blood T cells in healthy people across ages. General study results and limits: Percentage of naive T cells showed a strong correlation with TCR beta diversity.

It was with a sample-barcoded 5' primer and a J-beta primer mix that a second PCR of roughly 7 to 12 cycles was run. Researchers report that a template-switch adaptor with 12 random nucleotides tagged each cDNA molecule. Each single sample gave us at least 2.5 million CDR3-containing paired-end reads. TCRdb reanalysed the 5' RACE reads using MiXCR and keeps one entry per CDR3 protein. The sample has about 640,000 distinct CDR3 sequences, roughly 41% seen once. This clonotype was recorded a few times. Its cognate antigen is unknown. With each sample, at least 5 micrograms of total RNA were extracted. The TCR originated in a man older than 75 in good health. Sequenced sample: blood.

CDR3 protein: CASSSRGQETQYF. DNA for the CDR3: TGCGCCAGCAGTTCGCGGGGACAAGAGACCCAGTACTTC. The chain joins TRBV10-1 to TRBJ2-5; D possibly corresponds to TRBD2 (6 bases). In germline, CDR1 is WNHNN, CDR2 SYGVQD (reference sequence). Trimming cost V 5 bases and J 2 bases, with 9 bases left between them. CDR3 length: 13 amino acids.